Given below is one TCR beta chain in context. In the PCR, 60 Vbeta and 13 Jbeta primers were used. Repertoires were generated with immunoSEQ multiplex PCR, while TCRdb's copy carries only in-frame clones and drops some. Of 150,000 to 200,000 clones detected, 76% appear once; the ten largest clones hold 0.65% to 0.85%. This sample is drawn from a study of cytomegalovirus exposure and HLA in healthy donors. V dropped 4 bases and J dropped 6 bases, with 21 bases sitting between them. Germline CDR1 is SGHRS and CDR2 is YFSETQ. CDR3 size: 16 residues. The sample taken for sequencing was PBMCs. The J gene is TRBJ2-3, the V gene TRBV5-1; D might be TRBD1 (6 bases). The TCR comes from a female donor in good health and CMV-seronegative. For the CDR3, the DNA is TGCGCCAGCAGCCCCGGTCGGGCAGGGGCAAGGGATACGCAGTATTTT. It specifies CASSPGRAGARDTQYF.